This TCR beta chain emerged from a study of monozygotic twins with inflammatory bowel disease. Notes on the study in general: Against healthy co-twins, IBD patients had lower TCRbeta diversity (measured by inverse Simpson). Fewer clonotypes were shared with others by IBD patients than by healthy twins, especially with disease activity.

Eight separate reactions per sample yielded the cDNA. Using the 5' RACE reads, TCRdb records one entry per CDR3 protein without DNA. Across around 190,000 distinct CDR3 sequences, the top ten clones capture approximately 1.6% of the sample. Turning to this clonotype: As yet, its antigen is unknown.

The sample taken for sequencing was blood. The sequence came from a human donor with ulcerative colitis or Crohn's disease, or a healthy co-twin of an affected twin (not recorded which).

CDR3 protein: CASSLDLNHEQYF. The chain uses TRBV7-9 and TRBJ2-7. The CDR3 sequence is 13 residues long. Germline assignment: CDR1 SEHNR and CDR2 FQNEAQ (reference sequence).